The present T cell receptor beta chain was sequenced within a study of blood T cells in healthy people across ages. With a J-beta primer mix and a sample-barcoded 5' primer, a second PCR ran about 6 to 11 cycles. A single record per CDR3 protein comes from TCRdb applying MiXCR to the 5' RACE reads. Of about 810,000 distinct CDR3 sequences listed, roughly 34% are singletons. Germline V CDR1 and CDR2: SGHDN, FVKESK. The CDR3 covers 18 residues. Trimming pared 1 base from V and 6 bases from J, leaving 22 bases between. The chain recombines TRBV14 with TRBJ2-1; D is perhaps TRBD1 or TRBD2 (5 bases each). Material: blood. This clonotype was obtained from a young man in good health. The CDR3 sequence is CASSQGRSPGRSVNEQFF. In DNA, the CDR3 is TGTGCCAGCAGCCAAGGGCGGTCTCCGGGACGATCAGTCAATGAGCAGTTCTTC.